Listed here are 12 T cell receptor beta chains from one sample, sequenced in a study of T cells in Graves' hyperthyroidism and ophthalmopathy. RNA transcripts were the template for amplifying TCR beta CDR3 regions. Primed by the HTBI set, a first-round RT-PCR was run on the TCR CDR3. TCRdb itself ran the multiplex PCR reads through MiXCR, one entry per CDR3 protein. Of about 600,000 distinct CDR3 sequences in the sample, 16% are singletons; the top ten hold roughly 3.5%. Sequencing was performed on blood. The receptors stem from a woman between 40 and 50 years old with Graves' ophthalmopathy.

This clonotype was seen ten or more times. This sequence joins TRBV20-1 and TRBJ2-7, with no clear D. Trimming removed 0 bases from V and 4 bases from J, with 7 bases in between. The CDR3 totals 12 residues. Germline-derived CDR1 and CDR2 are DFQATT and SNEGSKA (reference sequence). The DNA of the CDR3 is TGCAGTGCTAGAGATGTACTTTACGAGCAGTACTTC. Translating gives CSARDVLYEQYF.

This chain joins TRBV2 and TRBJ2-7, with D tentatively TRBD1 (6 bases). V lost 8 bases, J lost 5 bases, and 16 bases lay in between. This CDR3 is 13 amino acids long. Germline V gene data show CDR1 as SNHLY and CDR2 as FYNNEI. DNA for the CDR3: TGTGCCAGCGGCGATGGACAGCAGGACGAGCAGTACTTC. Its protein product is CASGDGQQDEQYF.

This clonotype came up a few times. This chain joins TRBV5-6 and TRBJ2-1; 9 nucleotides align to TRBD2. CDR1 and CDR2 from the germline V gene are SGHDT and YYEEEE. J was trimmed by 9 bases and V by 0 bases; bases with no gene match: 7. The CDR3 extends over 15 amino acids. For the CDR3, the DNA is TGTGCCAGCAGCTTGGGCCTAGCGGGATATGGTGAGCAGTTCTTC. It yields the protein CASSLGLAGYGEQFF.

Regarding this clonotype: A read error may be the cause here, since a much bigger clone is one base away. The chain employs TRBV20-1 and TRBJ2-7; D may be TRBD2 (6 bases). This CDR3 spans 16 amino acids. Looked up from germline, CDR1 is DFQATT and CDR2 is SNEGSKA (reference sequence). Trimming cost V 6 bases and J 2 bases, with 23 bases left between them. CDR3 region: CSAPRNGGSHPYEQYF. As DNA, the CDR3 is TGCAGTGCCCCACGGAACGGGGGTTCCCATCCCTACGAGCAGTACTTC.

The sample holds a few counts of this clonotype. The CDR3 region is CASSPRGGDLRGTNEKLFF. The CDR3 DNA is TGTGCCAGCTCACCAAGGGGCGGTGATCTTCGCGGAACTAATGAAAAACTGTTTTTT. V usage is TRBV18 and J usage is TRBJ1-4; the D gene is possibly TRBD1 (5 bases). This CDR3 comprises 19 residues. Germline CDR1 is KGHSH and CDR2 is LQKENI. Trimming pared 2 bases from V and 1 base from J, leaving 20 bases between.

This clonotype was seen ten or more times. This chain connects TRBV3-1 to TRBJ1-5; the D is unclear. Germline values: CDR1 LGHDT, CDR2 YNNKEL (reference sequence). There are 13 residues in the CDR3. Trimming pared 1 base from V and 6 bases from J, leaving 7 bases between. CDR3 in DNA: TGTGCCAGCAGCCAAGCAAGGGCTCAGCCCCAGCATTTT. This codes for CASSQARAQPQHF.

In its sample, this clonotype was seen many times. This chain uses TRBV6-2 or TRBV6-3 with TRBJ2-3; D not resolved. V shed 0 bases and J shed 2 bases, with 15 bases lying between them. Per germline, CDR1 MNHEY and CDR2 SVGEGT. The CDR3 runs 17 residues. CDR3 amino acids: CASSYSIPGSNTDTQYF. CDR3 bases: TGTGCCAGCAGTTACTCCATTCCCGGTAGTAACACAGATACGCAGTATTTT.

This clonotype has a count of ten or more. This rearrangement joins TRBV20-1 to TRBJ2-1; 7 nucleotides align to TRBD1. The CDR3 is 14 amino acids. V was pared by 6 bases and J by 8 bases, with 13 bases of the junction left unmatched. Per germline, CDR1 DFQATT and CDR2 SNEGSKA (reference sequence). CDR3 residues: CSASGDRDLYEQFF. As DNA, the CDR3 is TGCAGTGCGAGCGGCGACAGGGATCTGTATGAGCAGTTCTTC.

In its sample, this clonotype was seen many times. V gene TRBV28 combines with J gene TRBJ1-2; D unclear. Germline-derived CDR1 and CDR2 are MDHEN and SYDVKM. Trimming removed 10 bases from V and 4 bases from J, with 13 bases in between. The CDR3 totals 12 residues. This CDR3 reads CATSGGFYGYTF. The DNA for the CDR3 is TGTGCCACCTCCGGAGGGTTCTATGGCTACACCTTC.

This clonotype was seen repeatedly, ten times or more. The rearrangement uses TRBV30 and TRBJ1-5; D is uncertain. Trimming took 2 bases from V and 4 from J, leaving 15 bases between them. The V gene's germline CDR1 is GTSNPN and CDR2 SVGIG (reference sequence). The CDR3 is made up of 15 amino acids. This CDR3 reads CAWSRENMGNQPQHF. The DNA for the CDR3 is TGTGCCTGGAGTCGGGAGAATATGGGGAATCAGCCCCAGCATTTT.

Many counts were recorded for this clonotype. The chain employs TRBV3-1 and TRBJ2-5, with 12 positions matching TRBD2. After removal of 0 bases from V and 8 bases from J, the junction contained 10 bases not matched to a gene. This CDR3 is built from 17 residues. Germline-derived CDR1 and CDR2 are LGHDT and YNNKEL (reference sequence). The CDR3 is CASSQDWETSGRRTQYF. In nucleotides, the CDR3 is TGTGCCAGCAGCCAAGATTGGGAGACTAGCGGGAGAAGAACCCAGTACTTC.

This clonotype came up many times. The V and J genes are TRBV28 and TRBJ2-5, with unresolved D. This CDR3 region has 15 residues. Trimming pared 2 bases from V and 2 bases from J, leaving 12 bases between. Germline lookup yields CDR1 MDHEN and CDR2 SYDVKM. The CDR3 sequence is CASSLSFYGQETQYF. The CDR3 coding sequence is TGTGCCAGCAGTTTAAGCTTCTACGGTCAAGAGACCCAGTACTTC.